Reported below is one TCR beta chain. No antigen is known for it. These data come from a study of response to subunit inactivated influenza vaccine. Findings and caveats of the study: There was a suggestion from the authors that each seasonal influenza vaccination recruits few new T cells.

A single record per CDR3 protein comes from TCRdb applying MiXCR to the RT-PCR reads. Among about 520,000 distinct CDR3 sequences listed, roughly 9.8% were seen once. V trimming: 8 bases; J trimming: 6 bases; junction bases outside the gene matches: 6. Germline loops: CDR1 MNHNS, CDR2 SASEGT. The CDR3 is 14 amino acids. The source of this sequence is a man aged 45-60 years who received an inactivated influenza vaccine. The V and J genes are TRBV6-1 and TRBJ2-1, with 11 bases that match TRBD1. The input for sequencing was PBMCs from blood, taken around seven weeks after vaccination. CDR3 residues: CASLGQGAFNEQFF. CDR3 in DNA: TGTGCCAGCTTAGGACAGGGGGCGTTCAATGAGCAGTTCTTC.